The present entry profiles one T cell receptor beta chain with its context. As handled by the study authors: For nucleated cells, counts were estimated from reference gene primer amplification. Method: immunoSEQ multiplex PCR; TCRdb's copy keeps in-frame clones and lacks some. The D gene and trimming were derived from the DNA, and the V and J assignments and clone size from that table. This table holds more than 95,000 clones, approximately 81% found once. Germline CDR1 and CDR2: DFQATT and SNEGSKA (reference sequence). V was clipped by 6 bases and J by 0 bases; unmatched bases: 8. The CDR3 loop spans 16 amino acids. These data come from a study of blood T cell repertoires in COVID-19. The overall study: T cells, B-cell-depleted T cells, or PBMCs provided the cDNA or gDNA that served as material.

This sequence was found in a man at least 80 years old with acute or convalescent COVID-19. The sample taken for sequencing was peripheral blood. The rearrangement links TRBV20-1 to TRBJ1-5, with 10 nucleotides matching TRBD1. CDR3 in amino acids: CSASRTGGYSNQPQHF. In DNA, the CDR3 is TGCAGTGCCAGTAGGACAGGGGGGTATAGCAATCAGCCCCAGCATTTT.